This T cell receptor beta chain was obtained from a study of T cell clones after liver transplantation (dated by TCRdb to about 2019). Broadly, across the study: ITN030ST, the source of the samples, was a randomized trial that attempted immunosuppression withdrawal within 2 years of liver transplantation. Donor-reactive T cell clones were identified by TCRbeta sequencing following a pre-transplant mixed lymphocyte reaction and were subsequently tracked in post-transplant blood. As an antigen-independent comparator for donor-reactive sequences, third party-reactive TCRbeta sequences were also identified from pre-transplant MLRs. Three of the eight recipients were HCV-positive; the others were transplanted for non-autoimmune, non-viral indications. Subjects received no induction therapy and standard immunosuppression until randomization at 12-24 months post-transplant. Tolerance was defined as complete immunosuppression withdrawal for at least one year with no rise in liver enzymes beyond twice the upper limit of normal. Blood samples were collected pre-transplant, then pre-randomization ahead of withdrawal, and finally post-randomization once withdrawal had either been completed or failed. The studied cohort comprised 8 liver transplant recipients, 3 classified as tolerant and 5 as non-tolerant.

What the work shows at the level of the full study, not this receptor alone: Because of small, heterogeneous patient numbers and non-standardized post-transplant time points, the conclusions were only preliminary. In a couple of subjects, low numbers of available donor cells limited the measurable donor-reactive repertoire. When repertoire turnover was taken into account, detection of donor-reactive sequences was significantly reduced in 7 of 8 subjects for CD4 and in 8 of 8 subjects for CD8. Because allograft tissue specimens were not available, migration of donor-reactive T cells into the graft, rather than deletion, may have occurred. A significant post-transplant decrease in circulating donor-reactive CD4 TCRbeta sequences was observed in 5 of 8 subjects, irrespective of tolerance or HCV status. The decline in donor-reactive sequences exceeded the decline in third party-reactive sequences, suggesting partial antigen-specific deletion that was unrelated to withdrawal success.

In the case of this clone: Its specific antigen is unknown. Qualities for individual bases were not recorded, and no much larger clone is one base off.

From the germline V gene, CDR1 is SQVTM and CDR2 is ANQGSEA. There are 13 amino acids in the CDR3, from cysteine to phenylalanine inclusive. Solely the CDR3 DNA is kept, with 39 bases framed from the first base. V is cut by 3 bases and J by 4 bases, and the space between the germline ends is 10 bases. Frozen genomic DNA underwent high-throughput TCRbeta CDR3 sequencing by immunoSEQ, including PCR amplification, mapping, bias correction and internal controls. The authors processed their data as follows. Productive rearrangements were retained, and unique TCRbeta sequences were defined by the CDR3 nucleotide sequence together with the V and J gene. For classification of a sequence as donor-reactive, at least 5-fold expansion in CFSE-low cells relative to unstimulated pre-transplant cells and a frequency of at least 0.01% were required. To ensure at least 90% detection power, minimum frequency thresholds were set for each subject based on that subject's lowest-template unstimulated sample. Jensen-Shannon divergence between the top 1000 TCRbeta sequences after and before transplant was used to measure repertoire turnover. Changes in detection of donor-reactive sequences were assessed with two-sided Fisher's exact tests. TCRdb re-hosts the immuneACCESS table, in-frame sequences only. Its copies lack some clones; in the studies checked, an unresolved V gene accounts for under half of them, and the cause for the rest is not known. V, J and clone size were drawn from that table, and D and trimming were deduced from the DNA. A total of nearly 15,000 clones appear in this sample, about nine tenths of them only once. The top ten clones comprise around 47% of the sample.

Read against the paper, the sample's time point label means: pre-transplant. Unstimulated PBMCs, after thawing, were stained for CD3, CD4 and CD8 and then FACS-sorted into CD3+CD4+ and CD3+CD8+ populations. All 8 studied subjects were randomized to immunosuppression withdrawal. Genomic DNA was isolated with the Qiagen DNeasy Blood and Tissue Kit. Recombination linked TRBV29-1 to TRBJ2-1; the D assignment is uncertain and may be TRBD1 or TRBD2, with 6 bases supporting each. The sequence was obtained from a human donor who received a liver transplant. The source material was CD8+ T cells from blood, sampled before liver transplant. The encoded CDR3 is CSVDGGAYNEQFF. The sequenced DNA: TGCAGCGTTGACGGGGGCGCTTACAATGAGCAGTTCTTC.